This T cell receptor beta chain was identified during a study of blood T cell repertoires in COVID-19. About the study: Nucleic acid was either cDNA or gDNA, and it came from T cells, B-cell-depleted T cells, or PBMCs.

Under the authors' procedure: Nucleated cell number was recorded as an estimate derived from reference gene primer amplification. TCRdb's table, derived via immunoSEQ multiplex PCR, lists solely in-frame clones and lacks some. From that table come the V and J calls and clone size; the DNA was used to work out D and trimming. In the table there are around 37,000 clones, around 89% of which are singletons. The source is a man aged 55 to 69 with active or convalescent COVID-19. Material for sequencing was peripheral blood.

The chain's CDR3 is CASSTTGKLQETQYF. The CDR3 DNA sequence: TGTGCCAGCAGCACCACCGGGAAACTCCAAGAGACCCAGTACTTC. J is TRBJ2-5 and V is TRBV5-6; weak D call: TRBD2 (5 bases). The CDR3 loop spans 15 amino acids. Germline CDR1 reads SGHDT; CDR2 reads YYEEEE. V was shortened by 4 bases and J by 1 base, with 14 bases between the two germline ends.